One TCR beta chain is described in this entry. Its cognate antigen is unknown. PCR was performed using 60 Vbeta and 13 Jbeta primers. TCRdb keeps only in-frame clones here, not all; method: immunoSEQ multiplex PCR. The sample contains 120,000 or so clones, around 72% of which appear only once. This specimen comes from a study of cytomegalovirus exposure and HLA in healthy donors. Study observations and caveats: Both high specificity and high sensitivity reportedly marked the classifier's diagnosis of cytomegalovirus status. Indistinguishable V segments, including TRBV6-2 and TRBV6-3, were excluded.

CDR3 length: 15 residues. The V and J ends lost 5 bases and 7 bases respectively, with 20 bases between them. Germline-derived CDR1 and CDR2 are WNHNN and SYGVQD (reference sequence). Sequencing used PBMCs. The chain joins TRBV10-1 to TRBJ1-2; D is possibly TRBD1 (5 bases). The TCR was taken from a man aged 25 to 40 in good health and CMV-seronegative. CDR3 residues: CASSSKRGRMSGYTF. The CDR3 bases are TGCGCCAGCAGTTCGAAGCGGGGACGGATGAGTGGCTACACCTTC.